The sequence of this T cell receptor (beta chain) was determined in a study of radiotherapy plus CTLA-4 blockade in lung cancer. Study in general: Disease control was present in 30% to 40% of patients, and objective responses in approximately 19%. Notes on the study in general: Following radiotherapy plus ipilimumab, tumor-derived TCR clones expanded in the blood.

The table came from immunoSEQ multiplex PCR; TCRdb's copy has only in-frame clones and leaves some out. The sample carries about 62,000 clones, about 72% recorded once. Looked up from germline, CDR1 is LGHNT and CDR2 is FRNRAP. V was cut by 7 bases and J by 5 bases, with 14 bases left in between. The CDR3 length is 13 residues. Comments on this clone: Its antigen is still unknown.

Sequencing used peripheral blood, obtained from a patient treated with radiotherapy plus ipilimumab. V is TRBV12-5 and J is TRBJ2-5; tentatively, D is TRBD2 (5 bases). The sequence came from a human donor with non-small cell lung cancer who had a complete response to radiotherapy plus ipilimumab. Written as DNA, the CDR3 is TGTGCTAGTGAGTCCGGAGGAATTGAGACCCAGTACTTC. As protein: CASESGGIETQYF.